The 4 T cell receptor beta chains in this list originate from one sample, sequenced in a study of yellow fever vaccine responses in identical twins (dated by TCRdb to the late 2010s). Preparation of the library involved RT-PCR. The data were produced on an Illumina HiSeq 2500. TCRdb took the public reads, trimmed them with fastp at Q25, ran MiXCR for clone calling and kept in-frame beta chains. Entries are consolidated by CDR3 protein sequence, retaining the most common genes and DNA. For this sample there are around 2,700 distinct CDR3 sequences; 81% appear just once. The top ten clones comprise 2.5% to 3% of the sample. Sequenced material: T cells from blood (PBMCs), unsorted or a sorted subset (not recorded which), taken before or after yellow fever vaccination (not recorded which). Receptor source: a woman aged 18-29 years who received the yellow fever vaccine. Donor details come from another sample of the same person, matched by shared clones.

The chain joins TRBV28 to TRBJ2-1; TRBD2 is a possible D gene (6 bases). This CDR3 has 14 residues. With 6 bases removed from V and 5 bases from J, the gap between germline ends came to 14 bases. Per germline, CDR1 MDHEN and CDR2 SYDVKM. CDR3 sequence reads: CASRVSGGHNEQFF. The CDR3 DNA reads TGTGCCAGCAGAGTTAGCGGAGGTCACAATGAGCAGTTCTTC. The full variable domain, its missing parts supplied by reference TRBV28 and TRBJ2-1, is DVKVTQSSRYLVKRTGEKVFLECVQDMDHENMFWYRQDPGLGLRLIYFSYDVKMKEKGDIPEGYSVSREKKERFSLILESASTNQTSMYLCASRVSGGHNEQFFGPGTRLTVL.

The V gene is TRBV11-1, the J gene TRBJ1-3, with D maybe TRBD1 (5 bases). V was cut by 2 bases and J by 0 bases, with 8 bases left in between. The germline gives CDR1 SGHAT, CDR2 FQDESV (reference sequence). There are 15 residues in the CDR3. Here the CDR3 reads CASSLPGLSGNTIYF. In DNA form, the CDR3 reads TGTGCCAGCAGCTTACCGGGACTCTCTGGAAACACCATATATTTT. Filled out from reference TRBV11-1 and TRBJ1-3, the complete variable domain reads EAEVAQSPRYKITEKSQAVAFWCDPISGHATLYWYRQILGQGPELLVQFQDESVVDDSQLPKDRFSAERLKGVDSTLKIQPAELGDSAMYLCASSLPGLSGNTIYFGEGSWLTVV.

This chain connects TRBV5-4 to TRBJ2-7, with 10 bases fitting TRBD1. V was clipped by 3 bases and J by 2 bases; unmatched bases: 2. The CDR3 contains 14 residues. Germline loops: CDR1 SGHNT, CDR2 YYREEE (reference sequence). The CDR3 loop reads CASSYGQGAYEQYF. The CDR3 bases are TGTGCCAGCAGCTACGGACAGGGGGCCTACGAGCAGTACTTC.

The chain uses TRBV28 and TRBJ2-4; D remains ambiguous. Germline CDR1 MDHEN, CDR2 SYDVKM. The CDR3 is made up of 13 amino acids. The germline V and J ends were trimmed by 6 bases and 1 base, with 7 bases remaining between them. This CDR3 reads CASSPRAKNIQYF. The CDR3 DNA sequence: TGTGCCAGCAGCCCACGGGCCAAAAACATTCAGTACTTC.